This TCR beta chain was captured in a study of T cell responses to AZD1222 COVID-19 vaccine (dated by TCRdb to about 2021). About the investigation overall: A total of 233 trial participants underwent TCR sequencing, of whom more than 200 had received two doses of AZD1222 and approximately 25 had received two doses of the MenACWY control vaccine. Trial participants were enrolled into age subgroups of 18-55, 56-69 and 70-plus years, which contained approximately 150, 30 and 60 TCR-sequenced participants, respectively.

The CDR3 regions of human TCRbeta chains were subjected to immunosequencing. As for the original processing: TCRs in the repertoires were compared against a reference library of SARS-CoV-2-specific TCRs that had been generated with the MIRA antigen-specificity platform. Breadth meant the fraction of unique TCRs that were SARS-CoV-2-associated, whereas depth meant the fraction of total T cells that were SARS-CoV-2-associated. Using the MIRA data, every spike-specific TCR was mapped to the spike region that the TCR reacted to and assigned to either a CD4 or a CD8 class. Log10-transformed breadth and depth values were compared by one-way ANOVA with Sidak's multiple comparisons tests. The source is immuneACCESS, and TCRdb retained only in-frame sequences with V and J called. Part of the clones is not carried over; for the studies checked, unresolved V genes explain less than half of this, and the remainder is unexplained. The DNA was the basis for D and trimming; V, J and clone size are from that table. This sample comprises some 150,000 clones, approximately 88% of them detected only once. The biggest ten clones account for 4% to 5.5% of the sample.

Inclusive of the bounding cysteine and phenylalanine, the CDR3 is 13 residues long. Just CDR3 DNA is preserved here, 39 bases in frame from base 1. V drops 1 base and J drops 6 bases, leaving 9 bases in between. Via the germline V gene, CDR1 is SQVTM and CDR2 ANQGSEA. The intended sense of this specimen's time point label: about 28 days (+/-7) after the second vaccine dose. AZD1222 recipients given second doses at about 4 weeks or at about 12 weeks were pooled, since spike-specific TCR depth and breadth were not found to differ between the two schedules. The vaccinee samples were drawn from two UK trials, COV001 and COV002, one of which was a single-blind randomized controlled phase 2/3 trial testing AZD1222 (ChAdOx1 nCoV-19) in healthy adults. For TCRbeta chain sequencing, PBMC samples were collected from trial participants at day 0 and at day 28 after the second dose. As regards this clone: Its antigen has not been determined. Base qualities are not at hand, and no much larger clone is one base apart.

Broader findings and caveats from the paper: Reportedly, almost half of the unique spike-specific TCRs recognized epitopes lying outside the regions that are mutated in the B.1.351 and B.1.1.7 variants. Conclusions about previously exposed vaccinees are limited because only six or seven AZD1222 recipients were SARS-CoV-2 seropositive at baseline. Vaccine-associated CD4 TCRs spanned the whole spike protein, with dominant responses in regions 160-218 and 743-854. After two AZD1222 doses, spike-specific TCR breadth and depth were significantly higher than at day 0 and than in MenACWY recipients. Because no day 14 peak-response samples were available, repertoires were characterized only after the peak T cell response. In the small 56-69-year group, the increase in depth fell short of significance, most likely because of low power. Participants were mostly white British and included more females than males, and it was suggested by the authors that clonal diversity may have been underestimated.

The rearrangement combines TRBV29-1 with TRBJ1-4; no D gene can be assigned with confidence. The source was peripheral blood, collected 28 days after the second AZD1222 dose. The source of this sequence is an adult who received the AZD1222 COVID-19 vaccine. CDR3 sequence: CSVEGDGYEKLFF. In nucleotide form, the sequence is TGCAGCGTTGAAGGAGACGGGTATGAAAAACTGTTTTTT.